This paragraph covers one T cell receptor beta chain sequence. These data come from a study of identical twins. This CDR3 spans 13 amino acids. CDR1 is SNHLY and CDR2 is FYNNEI in the germline V gene. Trimming removed 7 bases at V and 5 bases at J, with 11 bases between. TCRdb called the 5' RACE reads again in MiXCR, with one record for every CDR3 protein. The repertoire holds 430,000 or so distinct CDR3 sequences, approximately 24% seen once, with around 3% in the top ten. All donors comprised healthy Caucasians. Another study also made use of these data, one on T cells expressing NK-cell markers. From that study: A few of the donors also had these clonotypes leading their CD3+CD56-NKG2C+ fraction.

The rearrangement links TRBV2 to TRBJ2-2, with no clear D. The receptor was isolated from a woman aged 18-29 years in good health. Specimen: CD4+ T cells sorted from blood. The CDR3 here is CASTIAWTGELFF. The CDR3 coding sequence is TGTGCCAGCACGATTGCTTGGACCGGGGAGCTGTTTTTT. The full variable domain, in which reference TRBV2 and TRBJ2-2 provide the parts outside the CDR3, is EPEVTQTPSHQVTQMGQEVILRCVPISNHLYFYWYRQILGQKVEFLVSFYNNEISEKSEIFDDQFSVERPDGSNFTLKIRSTKLEDSAMYFCASTIAWTGELFFGEGSRLTVL.